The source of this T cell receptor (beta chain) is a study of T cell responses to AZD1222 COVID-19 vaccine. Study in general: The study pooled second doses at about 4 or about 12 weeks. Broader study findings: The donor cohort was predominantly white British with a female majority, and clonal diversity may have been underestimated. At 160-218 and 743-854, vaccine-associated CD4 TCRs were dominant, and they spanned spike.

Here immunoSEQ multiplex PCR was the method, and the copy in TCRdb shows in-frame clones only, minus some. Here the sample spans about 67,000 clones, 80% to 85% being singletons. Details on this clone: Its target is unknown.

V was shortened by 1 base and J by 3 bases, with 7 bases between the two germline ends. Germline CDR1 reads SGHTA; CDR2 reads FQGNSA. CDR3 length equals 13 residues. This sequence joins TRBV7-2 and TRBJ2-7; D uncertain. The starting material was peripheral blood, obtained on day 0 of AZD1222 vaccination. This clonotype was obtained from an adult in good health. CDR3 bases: TGTGCCAGCAGCTTAGGTCGGCTCTACGAGCAGTACTTC. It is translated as CASSLGRLYEQYF.